These T cell receptor beta chains were read from a single sample in a study of blood T cell repertoires in COVID-19. Profiling relied on immunoSEQ multiplex PCR, and the TCRdb table lists in-frame clones only, not all of them. The table lists some 300,000 clones, approximately 90% of them singletons, with 5.5% to 7% in the top ten. The sequencing input was peripheral blood. The receptors were sampled from a woman in her 30s who had recovered from COVID-19. CDR3s include the opening cysteine and the closing phenylalanine or tryptophan. D genes are given only for firm matches. Only part of the rows carry a size: once, few, many, or a class if the clone is expanded.

J	size	length	V	D	CDR3	DNA
TRBJ1-1	-	13	TRBV12-3/TRBV12-4	-	CASSFRVITEAFF	TGTGCCAGCAGTTTCCGGGTCATCACTGAAGCTTTCTTT
TRBJ1-1	-	13	TRBV7-3	-	CASSSQGNTEAFF	TGTGCCAGCAGTTCCCAGGGGAACACTGAAGCTTTCTTT
TRBJ1-1	-	13	TRBV10-3	-	CAISESEGGGAFF	TGTGCCATCAGTGAGTCCGAGGGTGGTGGAGCTTTCTTT
TRBJ2-3	-	14	TRBV5-1	TRBD1	CASRRTGEADTQYF	TGCGCCAGCCGCCGGACAGGGGAGGCAGATACGCAGTATTTT
TRBJ2-4	-	12	TRBV2	-	CASKAGVDIQYF	TGTGCCAGCAAGGCAGGGGTGGACATTCAGTACTTC
TRBJ1-2	-	13	TRBV29-1	-	CSAPGRGLGGYTF	TGCAGCGCCCCCGGCAGGGGACTAGGTGGCTACACCTTC
TRBJ2-7	-	12	TRBV30	-	CAWSQRSDEQYF	TGTGCCTGGAGCCAACGTAGCGACGAGCAGTACTTC
TRBJ2-7	once	14	TRBV5-1	TRBD1	CASSLGQGYNEQYF	TGCGCCAGCAGCTTGGGACAGGGGTACAACGAGCAGTACTTC
TRBJ1-3	-	15	TRBV4-1	-	CASSQDRRAGNTIYF	TGCGCCAGCAGCCAAGATCGCAGGGCTGGAAACACCATATATTTT
TRBJ2-5	-	15	TRBV19	TRBD1	CASSLRPQGQETQYF	TGTGCCAGTAGTCTCCGCCCACAGGGGCAAGAGACCCAGTACTTC
TRBJ1-3	once	14	TRBV28	-	CASSFGGLGNTIYF	TGTGCCAGCAGTTTCGGGGGGCTTGGAAACACCATATATTTT
TRBJ1-6	-	13	TRBV12-3/TRBV12-4	-	CASRGQVNSPLHF	TGTGCCAGCAGGGGACAAGTCAATTCACCCCTCCACTTT
TRBJ2-5	-	16	TRBV7-6	TRBD2	CASSSRYTSGGGGQYF	TGTGCCAGCAGTTCGCGATATACTAGCGGGGGGGGTGGCCAGTACTTC
TRBJ2-1	-	15	TRBV2	TRBD1	CASSDVDRDYNEQFF	TGTGCCAGCAGTGATGTGGACAGGGACTACAATGAGCAGTTCTTC
TRBJ1-2	-	16	TRBV9	-	CASSVDWQGGRYGYTF	TGTGCCAGCAGCGTAGATTGGCAGGGAGGGAGGTATGGCTACACCTTC
TRBJ2-3	-	13	TRBV9	-	CASSPSQTDTQYF	TGTGCCTCTTCTCCTAGCCAGACAGATACGCAGTATTTT
TRBJ2-7	-	11	TRBV29-1	-	CSVLIKYEQYF	TGCAGCGTATTAATTAAATACGAGCAGTACTTC
TRBJ2-5	-	14	TRBV3-1/TRBV3-2	-	CASSQGTLQETQYF	TGTGCCAGCAGCCAAGGTACTCTTCAAGAGACCCAGTACTTC
TRBJ2-7	once	15	TRBV12-2	-	CASRFGQGEAYEQYF	TGTGCAAGTCGCTTCGGACAGGGAGAGGCCTACGAGCAGTACTTC
TRBJ1-3	-	14	TRBV7-9	-	CASSLDSGANTIYF	TGTGCCAGCAGCTTGGACTCAGGAGCAAACACCATATATTTT
TRBJ1-4	many	12	TRBV7-2	-	CASSPQGEKLFF	TGTGCCAGCAGCCCCCAGGGTGAAAAACTGTTTTTT
TRBJ2-5	-	15	TRBV7-2	TRBD2	CASSLAEAGGKLQYF	TGTGCCAGCAGCTTAGCGGAAGCGGGGGGCAAGCTACAGTACTTC
TRBJ2-7	-	18	TRBV28	TRBD1	CASSFWGLSPGTGSEQYF	TGTGCCAGCAGTTTCTGGGGGCTAAGTCCCGGGACAGGGAGCGAGCAGTACTTC
TRBJ2-3	few	14	TRBV29-1	TRBD1	CSAEDRSRTDTQYF	TGCAGCGCTGAGGACAGGAGCCGCACAGATACGCAGTATTTT
TRBJ2-7	-	14	TRBV3-1/TRBV3-2	TRBD1	CASSSTGTGYEQYF	TGTGCCAGCAGCTCGACCGGGACAGGCTACGAGCAGTACTTC
TRBJ2-3	-	16	TRBV7-3	-	CASSPLGMPSTDTQYF	TGTGCCAGCAGCCCCCTGGGCATGCCTAGCACAGATACGCAGTATTTT
TRBJ1-1	-	13	TRBV27	-	CASSQDREVGAFF	TGTGCCAGCAGTCAAGACCGTGAGGTTGGGGCTTTCTTT
TRBJ2-1	-	12	TRBV28	-	CASSESLNEQFF	TGTGCCAGCAGCGAGTCCTTGAATGAGCAGTTCTTC
TRBJ1-5	-	13	TRBV5-6	-	CASSFRRDQPQHF	TGTGCCAGCAGCTTTAGGAGGGACCAGCCCCAGCATTTT
TRBJ2-3	-	16	TRBV7-8	TRBD2	CASSLVTSGATDTQYF	TGTGCCAGCAGCCTTGTAACCAGCGGGGCCACAGATACGCAGTATTTT
TRBJ2-6	-	15	TRBV7-2	TRBD1	CASSATGTGANVLTF	TGTGCCAGCAGCGCGACAGGGACCGGGGCCAACGTCCTGACTTTC
TRBJ1-3	-	15	TRBV25-1	-	CASSGTGGSGNTIYF	TGTGCCAGCAGTGGGACGGGAGGCTCTGGAAACACCATATATTTT
TRBJ1-4	once	16	TRBV21-1	-	CASSKVCEGTDEKLFF	TGTGCCAGCAGCAAAGTCTGCGAAGGGACAGACGAAAAACTGTTTTTT
TRBJ2-7	-	12	TRBV2	-	CASSDRGYEQYF	TGTGCCAGCAGTGACAGGGGATACGAGCAGTACTTC
TRBJ2-7	-	15	TRBV6-6	TRBD2	CASSRSGGGSYEQYF	TGTGCCAGCAGTCGGTCGGGGGGGGGCTCCTACGAGCAGTACTTC
TRBJ1-1	once	12	TRBV6-5	-	CASIYHMTEAFF	TGTGCCAGCATATACCACATGACTGAAGCTTTCTTT
TRBJ1-2	-	16	TRBV19	-	CASSILGTGNNYGYTF	TGTGCCAGTAGTATTCTAGGAACAGGAAATAACTATGGCTACACCTTC
TRBJ2-3	few	14	TRBV10-3	TRBD1	CAISPQGVADTQYF	TGTGCCATCAGCCCACAGGGGGTGGCAGATACGCAGTATTTT
TRBJ1-2	-	15	TRBV7-8	-	CASSLYDRANYGYTF	TGTGCCAGCAGCTTATACGACAGAGCTAACTATGGCTACACCTTC
TRBJ1-2	-	19	TRBV9	TRBD1	CASSVGTGYDQRRSYGYTF	TGTGCCAGCAGTGTCGGGACAGGGTATGATCAAAGAAGAAGCTATGGCTACACCTTC
TRBJ1-2	-	19	TRBV4-3	TRBD1	CASSQDLPLGQAQGYGYTF	TGCGCCAGCAGCCAAGATCTCCCCTTGGGACAGGCTCAGGGCTATGGCTACACCTTC
TRBJ2-1	-	14	TRBV2	TRBD1	CASSDLGQGQWQFF	TGTGCCAGCAGTGACTTGGGACAGGGACAATGGCAGTTCTTC
TRBJ2-2	-	14	TRBV18	-	CASSHGTHTGELFF	TGTGCCAGCTCACACGGGACACACACCGGGGAGCTGTTTTTT
TRBJ1-4	-	16	TRBV28	TRBD1	CASSSPHQGANEKLFF	TGTGCCAGCAGTTCACCCCACCAGGGGGCTAATGAAAAACTGTTTTTT
TRBJ1-1	-	17	TRBV4-3	TRBD1	CASSPDIPGQDRTEAFF	TGCGCCAGCAGCCCAGACATACCGGGACAGGACCGTACTGAAGCTTTCTTT
TRBJ1-3	-	16	TRBV4-2	-	CASSQGTAFSGNTIYF	TGTGCCAGCAGCCAAGGGACAGCCTTCTCTGGAAACACCATATATTTT
TRBJ1-5	-	12	TRBV28	-	CASSSGNQPQHF	TGTGCCAGCAGTTCAGGGAATCAGCCCCAGCATTTT
TRBJ2-5	once	13	TRBV7-3	-	CASSQGTQETQYF	TGTGCCAGCAGCCAAGGGACTCAAGAGACCCAGTACTTC
TRBJ1-3	-	16	TRBV4-1	-	CASSQDSQGTGNTIYF	TGCGCCAGCAGCCAAGATTCGCAGGGGACTGGAAACACCATATATTTT
TRBJ1-1	-	11	TRBV28	-	CASDTGSEAFF	TGTGCCAGCGATACAGGGTCTGAAGCTTTCTTT
TRBJ1-4	-	17	TRBV4-1	TRBD1	CASSLDRAPSTNEKLFF	TGCGCCAGCAGTCTGGACAGGGCGCCTTCAACTAATGAAAAACTGTTTTTT